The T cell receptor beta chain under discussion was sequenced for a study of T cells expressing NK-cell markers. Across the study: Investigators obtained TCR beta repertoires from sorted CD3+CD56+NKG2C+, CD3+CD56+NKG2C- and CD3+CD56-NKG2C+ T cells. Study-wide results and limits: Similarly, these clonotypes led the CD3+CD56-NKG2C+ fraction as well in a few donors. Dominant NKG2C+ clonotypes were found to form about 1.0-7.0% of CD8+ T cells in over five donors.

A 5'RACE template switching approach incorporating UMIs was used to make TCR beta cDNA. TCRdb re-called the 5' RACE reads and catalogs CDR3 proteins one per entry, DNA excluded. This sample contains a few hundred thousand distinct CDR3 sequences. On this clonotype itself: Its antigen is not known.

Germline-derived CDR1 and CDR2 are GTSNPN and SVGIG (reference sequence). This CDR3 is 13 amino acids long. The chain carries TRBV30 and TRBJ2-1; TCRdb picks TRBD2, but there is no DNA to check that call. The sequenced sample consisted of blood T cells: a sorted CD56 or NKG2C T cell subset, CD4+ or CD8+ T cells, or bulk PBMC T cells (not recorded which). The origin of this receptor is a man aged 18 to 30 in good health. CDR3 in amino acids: CAWAGLAYNEQFF.